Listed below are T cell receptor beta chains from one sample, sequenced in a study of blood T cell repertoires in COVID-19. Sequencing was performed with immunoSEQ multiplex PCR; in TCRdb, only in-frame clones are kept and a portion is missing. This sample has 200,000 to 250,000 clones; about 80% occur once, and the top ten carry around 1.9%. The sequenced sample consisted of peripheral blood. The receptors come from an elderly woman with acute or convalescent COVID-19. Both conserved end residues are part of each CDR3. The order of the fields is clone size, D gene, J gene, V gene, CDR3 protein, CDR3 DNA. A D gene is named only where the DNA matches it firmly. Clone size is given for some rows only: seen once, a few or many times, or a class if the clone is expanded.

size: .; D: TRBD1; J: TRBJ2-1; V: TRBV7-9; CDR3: CASSSNSGTGAPNEQFF; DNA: TGTGCCAGCAGCTCAAACTCCGGGACAGGGGCCCCCAATGAGCAGTTCTTC
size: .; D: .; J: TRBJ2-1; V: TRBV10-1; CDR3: CASSPVQGGDEQFF; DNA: TGCGCCAGCAGTCCAGTTCAGGGTGGGGATGAGCAGTTCTTC
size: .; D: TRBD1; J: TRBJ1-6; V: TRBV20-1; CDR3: CSARGQANSPLHF; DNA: TGCAGTGCTCGTGGACAGGCTAATTCACCCCTCCACTTT
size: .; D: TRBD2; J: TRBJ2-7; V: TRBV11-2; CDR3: CASSLGELAARSYEQYF; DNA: TGTGCCAGCAGCTTAGGGGAACTAGCGGCGCGCTCCTACGAGCAGTACTTC
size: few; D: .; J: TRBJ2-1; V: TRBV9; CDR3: CASSEQGKDYNEQFF; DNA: TGTGCCAGCAGCGAACAGGGAAAAGACTACAATGAGCAGTTCTTC
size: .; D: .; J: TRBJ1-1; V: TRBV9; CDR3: CASSTHGRSEAFF; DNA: TGTGCCAGCAGCACTCACGGTCGATCCGAAGCTTTCTTT
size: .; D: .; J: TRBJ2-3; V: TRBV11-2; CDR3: CASREHSTDTQYF; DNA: TGTGCCAGCAGGGAGCATTCCACAGATACGCAGTATTTT
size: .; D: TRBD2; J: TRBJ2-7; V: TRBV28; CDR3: CAVIGRGYYEQYF; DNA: TGTGCCGTTATTGGGAGGGGTTACTACGAGCAGTACTTC
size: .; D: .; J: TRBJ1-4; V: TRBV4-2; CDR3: CASSLEGSTNEKLFF; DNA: TGTGCCAGCAGCCTCGAGGGCTCAACTAATGAAAAACTGTTTTTT
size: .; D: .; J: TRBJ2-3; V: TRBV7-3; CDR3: CASSTRDTSSGTQYF; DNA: TGTGCCAGCAGCACCCGGGACACCTCCTCGGGGACGCAGTATTTT
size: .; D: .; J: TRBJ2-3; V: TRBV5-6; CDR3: CASSFQGGMRDTQYF; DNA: TGTGCCAGCAGCTTTCAGGGCGGGATGAGAGATACGCAGTATTTT
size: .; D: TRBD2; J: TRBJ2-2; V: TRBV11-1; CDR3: CASSTSQRESGELFF; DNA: TGTGCCAGCAGCACCTCTCAGCGGGAGTCCGGGGAGCTGTTTTTT
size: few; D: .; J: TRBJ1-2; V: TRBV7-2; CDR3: CASSPKAGEGGYTF; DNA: TGTGCCAGCAGCCCAAAGGCGGGGGAAGGTGGCTACACCTTC
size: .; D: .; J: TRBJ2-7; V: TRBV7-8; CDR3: CASSYAGAYEQYF; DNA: TGTGCCAGCAGCTATGCAGGCGCATACGAGCAGTACTTC
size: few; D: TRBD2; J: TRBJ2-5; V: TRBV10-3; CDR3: CAISEPGLAEETQYF; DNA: TGTGCCATCAGTGAGCCCGGACTAGCGGAAGAGACCCAGTACTTC
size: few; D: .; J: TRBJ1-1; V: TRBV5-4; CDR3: CASSLAQSRHRATEAFF; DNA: TGTGCCAGCAGCTTGGCGCAATCGAGACACAGGGCCACTGAAGCTTTCTTT
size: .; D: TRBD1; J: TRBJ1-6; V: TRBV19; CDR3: CASSPGDRGRVGVPLHF; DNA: TGTGCCAGTAGTCCCGGCGACAGGGGGCGGGTCGGAGTGCCCCTCCACTTT
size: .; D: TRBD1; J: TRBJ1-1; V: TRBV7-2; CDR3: CASSLTGGGAAGTEAFF; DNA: TGTGCCAGCAGCTTGACAGGGGGCGGGGCAGCGGGGACTGAAGCTTTCTTT
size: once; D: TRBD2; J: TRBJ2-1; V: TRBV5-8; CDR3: CASSSYLAGARFPQQFF; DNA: TGTGCCAGCAGCTCTTATCTAGCGGGGGCCCGCTTCCCCCAGCAGTTCTTC
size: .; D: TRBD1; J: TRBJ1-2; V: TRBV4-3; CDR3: CASSLQGGSRYGYTF; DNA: TGCGCCAGCAGCCTGCAAGGGGGCAGTCGTTATGGCTACACCTTC
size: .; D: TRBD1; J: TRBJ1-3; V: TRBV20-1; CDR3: CSASQGASGNTIYF; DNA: TGCAGTGCTAGTCAGGGGGCTTCTGGAAACACCATATATTTT
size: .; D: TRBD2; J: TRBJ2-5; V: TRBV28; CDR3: CASSAVREAGKTQYF; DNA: TGTGCCAGCAGTGCTGTTCGGGAGGCCGGGAAGACCCAGTACTTC
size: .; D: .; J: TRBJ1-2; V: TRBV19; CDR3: CASTLSDTNLYGYTF; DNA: TGTGCCAGTACCCTGTCGGACACCAATCTGTATGGCTACACCTTC
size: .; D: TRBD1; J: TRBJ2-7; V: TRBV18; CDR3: CASSPDRGLSSEQYF; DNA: TGTGCCAGCTCACCTGACAGGGGATTGTCCTCCGAGCAGTACTTC
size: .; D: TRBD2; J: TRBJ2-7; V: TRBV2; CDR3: CASKPRTSEIYEQYF; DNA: TGTGCCAGCAAACCTCGGACTAGCGAGATCTACGAGCAGTACTTC
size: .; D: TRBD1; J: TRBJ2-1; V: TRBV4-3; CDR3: CASSQDPGQGAYNEQFF; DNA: TGCGCCAGCAGCCAAGACCCCGGACAGGGGGCGTACAATGAGCAGTTCTTC
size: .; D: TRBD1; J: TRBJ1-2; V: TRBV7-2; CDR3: CASSTPGRGDYGYTF; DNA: TGTGCCAGCAGTACGCCGGGCAGGGGGGACTATGGCTACACCTTC
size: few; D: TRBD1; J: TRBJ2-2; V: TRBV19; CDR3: CASSWDRTNTGELFF; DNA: TGTGCCAGCTCTTGGGACAGAACGAACACCGGGGAGCTGTTTTTT
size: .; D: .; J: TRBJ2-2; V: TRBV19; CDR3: CASRTIFAPTGELFF; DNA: TGTGCCAGTAGGACAATTTTTGCGCCGACCGGGGAGCTGTTTTTT
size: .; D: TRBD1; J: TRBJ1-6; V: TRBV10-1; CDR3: CASSEPDRDRMKSYNSPLHF; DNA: TGCGCCAGCAGTGAGCCCGACAGGGACCGAATGAAATCCTATAATTCACCCCTCCACTTT
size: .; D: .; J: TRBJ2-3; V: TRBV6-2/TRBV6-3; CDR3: CASSYSYSAAAGIITDTQYF; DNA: TGTGCCAGCAGTTACTCATACTCAGCAGCCGCGGGGATAATCACAGATACGCAGTATTTT